Following are 25 T cell receptor beta chains from one sample sequenced in a study of OX40 agonist ivuxolimab in advanced cancers. Generated by immunoSEQ multiplex PCR, the TCRdb table keeps only in-frame clones and is missing some. The table has tens of thousands of clones, about 90% seen once; the top ten hold about 14%. The input for sequencing was CD4+ or CD8+ T cells sorted from blood, taken in a trial of the OX40 agonist ivuxolimab. These receptors all stem from an adult with an advanced solid tumor such as melanoma, head and neck, liver or kidney cancer.

This chain connects TRBV19 to TRBJ2-6, with TRBD2 matching over 11 bases. CDR3 length: 21 residues. Germline CDR1 is LNHDA and CDR2 is SQIVND (reference sequence). With V trimmed by 3 bases and J by 0 bases, 13 bases remained unmatched. The CDR3 nucleotides are TGTGCCAGTAGTATCGTCGGCACTACTAGCGGGGGCCTCTCTGGGGCCAACGTCCTGACTTTC. Translated, it gives CASSIVGTTSGGLSGANVLTF.

The V gene is TRBV25-1, the J gene TRBJ1-1; weak D call: TRBD1 (5 bases). Trimming took 3 bases from V and 2 from J, leaving 13 bases between them. Germline V CDR1 and CDR2: MGHDK, SYGVNS. This CDR3 contains 15 residues. The CDR3 sequence: CASSDGWGINTEAFF. The CDR3 coding sequence is TGTGCCAGCAGTGACGGTTGGGGGATAAACACTGAAGCTTTCTTT.

The rearrangement links TRBV27 to TRBJ2-7; 7 nucleotides align to TRBD1. Losses at the gene ends were 5 bases for V and 6 bases for J; bases not matched to a gene: 7. Germline assignment: CDR1 MNHEY and CDR2 SMNVEV (reference sequence). The length of the CDR3 is 13 residues. CDR3 nucleotide sequence: TGTGCCAGCAGTCAAAGGGGGCGGCTCGAGCAGTACTTC. Protein: CASSQRGRLEQYF.

The V gene is TRBV19, the J gene TRBJ1-1; D might be TRBD1 (5 bases). The CDR3 contains 14 residues. CDR1 is LNHDA, CDR2 SQIVND, per germline (reference sequence). V lost 4 bases to trimming and J lost 4 bases, with 13 bases between them. The CDR3 reads CASSSRLGGTEAFF. As DNA, the CDR3 is TGTGCCAGTAGTAGTAGACTTGGGGGCACTGAAGCTTTCTTT.

The chain combines TRBV7-9 with TRBJ1-1; D gene uncertain. Trimming stripped 5 bases from V and 1 base from J, with 8 bases between. CDR1 and CDR2 from the germline V gene are SEHNR and FQNEAQ (reference sequence). The length of the CDR3 is 13 residues. The CDR3 sequence is CASSRDPNTEAFF. Written as DNA, the CDR3 is TGTGCCAGCAGCCGTGACCCGAACACTGAAGCTTTCTTT.

In its sample, this clone ranks as medium-sized (0.01 to 0.1%). This sample also contains other DNA sequences that code for the same CDR3. The V gene is TRBV9, the J gene TRBJ2-3; 7 positions match TRBD1. CDR1 is SGDLS and CDR2 is YYNGEE in the germline V gene. The CDR3 runs 16 residues. The V gene end was trimmed by 0 bases and the J gene end by 1 base; junction bases not matched to a gene: 5. CDR3 sequence reads: CASSVAGGEGTDTQYF. The CDR3 DNA follows: TGTGCCAGCAGCGTAGCAGGGGGAGAGGGCACAGATACGCAGTATTTT.

The chain links TRBV4-2 to TRBJ2-7, with 8 bases that match TRBD2. The junction had 4 bases not matched to a gene; V was cut back by 0 bases and J by 3 bases. This CDR3 comprises 15 residues. Germline CDR1 reads LGHNA; CDR2 reads YNFKEQ. This chain's CDR3 is CASSQESGSYYEQYF. The CDR3 DNA reads as TGTGCCAGCAGCCAAGAAAGCGGGAGCTACTACGAGCAGTACTTC.

The rearrangement links TRBV5-6 to TRBJ1-1; tentative D call: TRBD1 (5 bases). This CDR3 comprises 14 residues. CDR1 is SGHDT, CDR2 YYEEEE, per germline. Trimming stripped 5 bases from V and 6 bases from J, with 17 bases between. This CDR3 is CASSLGTAGPEAFF. Written as DNA, the CDR3 is TGTGCCAGCAGTTTAGGGACGGCCGGGCCTGAAGCTTTCTTT.

The V gene is TRBV11-2, the J gene TRBJ2-7; tentative D call: TRBD2 (6 bases). Germline values: CDR1 SGHAT, CDR2 FQNNGV. The ends were cut back, 5 bases at V and 0 bases at J, with 14 bases in the middle. This CDR3 comprises 15 residues. CDR3 nucleotides: TGTGCCAGCAGCCCAGGGACTGGTAGCTCCTACGAGCAGTACTTC. Translation: CASSPGTGSSYEQYF.

This rearrangement joins TRBV7-8 to TRBJ1-1; TRBD1 agrees at 7 bases. This CDR3 is built from 14 residues. The junction had 5 bases not matched to a gene; V was cut back by 1 base and J by 6 bases. Germline lookup yields CDR1 SGHVS and CDR2 FQNEAQ. As DNA, the CDR3 is TGTGCCAGCAGCTTAGGACAGGGTAAGGCTGAAGCTTTCTTT. It translates to CASSLGQGKAEAFF.

The V and J genes are TRBV4-3 and TRBJ2-1, with D possibly called TRBD1 or TRBD2 (6 bases each). CDR1 and CDR2 from the germline V gene are LGHNA and YSLEER. The ends were cut back, 4 bases at V and 6 bases at J, with 22 bases in the middle. The CDR3 spans 17 residues. The CDR3 reads CASSPLGWTGAVNEQFF. The DNA of the CDR3 is TGCGCCAGCAGCCCCCTTGGGTGGACGGGGGCCGTCAATGAGCAGTTCTTC.

With respect to this clone: Other DNA sequences of this sample code for an identical CDR3. The chain joins TRBV5-6 to TRBJ2-7; D is ambiguous. Germline CDR1 and CDR2: SGHDT and YYEEEE. V lost 0 bases, J lost 3 bases, and 4 bases lay in between. This CDR3 has 12 residues. The chain's CDR3 is CASSLDNYEQYF. The CDR3 DNA follows: TGTGCCAGCAGCTTGGATAACTACGAGCAGTACTTC.

The chain is built from TRBV7-6 and TRBJ2-3; unclear D gene. Trimming cost V 5 bases and J 5 bases, with 11 bases left between them. This CDR3 region has 13 residues. From germline, CDR1 is SGHVS and CDR2 FNYEAQ. CDR3: CASSAVRRDTQYF. The CDR3 DNA sequence: TGTGCCAGCAGCGCTGTCCGGCGAGATACGCAGTATTTT.

The V gene is TRBV5-6, the J gene TRBJ1-2; TRBD1 aligns across 9 bases. The V and J ends lost 3 bases and 12 bases, in that order; junction bases with no gene match: 9. The CDR3 totals 13 residues. In germline, CDR1 is SGHDT, CDR2 YYEEEE. DNA of the CDR3: TGTGCCAGCAGCTGGGGGGGACAGGGCGTGAACACCTTC. Protein sequence: CASSWGGQGVNTF. Full variable domain (outside the CDR3, taken from reference TRBV5-6 and TRBJ1-2): DAGVTQSPTHLIKTRGQQVTLRCSPKSGHDTVSWYQQALGQGPQFIFQYYEEEERQRGNFPDRFSGHQFPNYSSELNVNALLLGDSALYLCASSWGGQGVNTFGSGTRLTVV.

The J gene is TRBJ1-6, the V gene TRBV6-6, with D perhaps matching TRBD1 (6 bases). Germline values: CDR1 MNHNY, CDR2 SVGAGI (reference sequence). The CDR3 length is 16 residues. V lost 6 bases, J lost 0 bases, and 12 bases lay in between. This CDR3 reads CASSQDRSSYNSPLHF. DNA of the CDR3: TGTGCCAGCAGCCAAGACAGGAGCTCCTATAATTCACCCCTCCACTTT.

The J gene is TRBJ1-1, the V gene TRBV28; D is undetermined. The germline V and J ends were trimmed by 4 bases and 7 bases, with 10 bases remaining between them. Germline V gives CDR1 MDHEN, CDR2 SYDVKM. This CDR3 spans 12 amino acids. The CDR3 DNA sequence: TGTGCCAGCAGTTCGGACGGGAGTGAAGCTTTCTTT. The encoded protein is CASSSDGSEAFF.

The V gene is TRBV11-2, the J gene TRBJ2-7; weak D call: TRBD2 (6 bases). V was trimmed by 1 base and J by 6 bases, leaving 25 bases between them. Germline V CDR1 and CDR2: SGHAT, FQNNGV. There are 18 residues in the CDR3. CDR3 residues: CASSLVSPVRGGFFEQYF. The CDR3 nucleotides are TGTGCCAGCAGCTTAGTCTCCCCCGTGCGGGGAGGATTTTTCGAGCAGTACTTC.

This chain links TRBV28 with TRBJ2-2; TRBD1 agrees at 9 bases. Trimming took 3 bases from V and 4 from J; bases not matched to a gene: 6. The CDR3 totals 16 residues. Germline V gene lookup returns CDR1 MDHEN and CDR2 SYDVKM. In nucleotides, the CDR3 is TGTGCCAGCAGTTTCCCACAGGGGGCGGCCACCGGGGAGCTGTTTTTT. It yields the protein CASSFPQGAATGELFF.

This CDR3 reads CASSLWEGHYEQYF. Written as DNA, the CDR3 is TGTGCCAGCAGTTTATGGGAAGGCCACTACGAGCAGTACTTC. The J gene is TRBJ2-7, the V gene TRBV27; D ambiguous. This CDR3 is built from 14 residues. Trimming removed 1 base at V and 3 bases at J, with 10 bases between. Germline assignment: CDR1 MNHEY and CDR2 SMNVEV (reference sequence).

The chain recombines TRBV5-1 with TRBJ1-2; D gene ambiguous. V lost 0 bases to trimming and J lost 2 bases, with 5 bases between them. The CDR3 loop spans 13 amino acids. Germline CDR1 is SGHRS and CDR2 is YFSETQ. The CDR3 sequence: CASSLEVNYGYTF. CDR3 coding DNA: TGCGCCAGCAGCTTGGAGGTCAACTATGGCTACACCTTC. The full variable domain, completed using reference TRBV5-1 and TRBJ1-2, is KAGVTQTPRYLIKTRGQQVTLSCSPISGHRSVSWYQQTPGQGLQFLFEYFSETQRNKGNFPGRFSGRQFSNSRSEMNVSTLELGDSALYLCASSLEVNYGYTFGSGTRLTVV.

The V and J genes are TRBV21-1 and TRBJ1-5. TRBV21-1 is a documented pseudogene. The CDR3 sequence is 21 residues long. CDR3 sequence (DNA): TGTGCCAGCAGCAAGAATCCGTTGTCGGAAAGCCGGGCTTCTTGGGACCAGCCCCAGCATTTT. Translated, it gives CASSKNPLSESRASWDQPQHF.

This sequence joins TRBV9 and TRBJ1-1; no firm D call. The CDR3 runs 14 residues. Trimming pared 3 bases from V and 0 bases from J, leaving 9 bases between. Germline CDR1 reads SGDLS; CDR2 reads YYNGEE. CDR3 in amino acids: CASSADGVNTEAFF. CDR3 nucleotides: TGTGCCAGCAGCGCGGACGGGGTGAACACTGAAGCTTTCTTT.

The chain uses TRBV28 and TRBJ2-7; no reliable D call. This CDR3 has 13 amino acids. The ends were cut back, 3 bases at V and 0 bases at J, with 6 bases in the middle. Germline CDR1 is MDHEN and CDR2 is SYDVKM. CDR3 region: CASSLIYSYEQYF. CDR3 DNA sequence: TGTGCCAGCAGTTTGATTTACTCCTACGAGCAGTACTTC.

The rearrangement joins TRBV28 to TRBJ2-1; a possible D gene is TRBD1 (6 bases). CDR3 length: 13 residues. V dropped 7 bases and J dropped 4 bases, with 11 bases sitting between them. Looked up from germline, CDR1 is MDHEN and CDR2 is SYDVKM. In nucleotides, the CDR3 is TGTGCCAGCACGGATACAGGGTACAATGAGCAGTTCTTC. It translates to CASTDTGYNEQFF.

The V call is TRBV5-1, the J call TRBJ2-3, with D unclear. Trimming shortened V by 0 bases and J by 2 bases, and 7 bases separated the two germline ends. The germline V gene has CDR1 SGHRS and CDR2 YFSETQ. The CDR3 is 14 amino acids. The CDR3 loop is CASSLGNYTDTQYF. The CDR3 bases are TGCGCCAGCAGCTTGGGAAACTACACAGATACGCAGTATTTT.